This TCR beta chain was recovered during a study of early T cells in non-severe SARS-CoV-2 infection. In the study overall: Sequencing of bulk RNA from unsorted whole blood was done, without chain pairing.

The length of the CDR3 is 16 residues. Germline CDR1 is ENHRY and CDR2 is SYGVKD. V shed 4 bases and J 5 bases; nucleotides not matched to a gene: 11. Individual cDNA molecules received unique molecular identifiers during library preparation. In TCRdb, the 5' RACE reads were re-called with MiXCR into one record per CDR3 protein. The table lists almost 65,000 distinct CDR3 sequences, around 4.7% of them singletons. Study-wide results and limits: Sequences matched to VDJdb favored anti-spike CD8 responses, while private and CD4 specificities were missed.

In the case of this clonotype: The target antigen is unknown.

This clonotype was sampled from an adult who was a healthcare worker with PCR-confirmed SARS-CoV-2 infection or an uninfected control (not recorded which). The sequencing input was whole blood. The chain links TRBV10-3 to TRBJ2-1; 7 positions match TRBD1. This chain's CDR3 is CAISGPGQAPNNEQFF. DNA for the CDR3: TGTGCCATCAGTGGGCCCGGACAGGCCCCTAACAATGAGCAGTTCTTC.